The sequence of this TCR beta chain was determined in a study of low-dose radiotherapy and immunotherapy resistance in tumors. Across the whole study: Patients took 300 mg oral aspirin daily for four cycles from cycle 1 day 1.

The time point: after trial treatment. As for treatment: LDRT plus nivolumab, ipilimumab, low-dose cyclophosphamide and aspirin (RACIN trial). Primers targeting TRAV and TRBV primed first-strand cDNA, covering alpha and beta chains. The authors amplified TCRs for 20 PCR cycles with a constant-region primer and a V-primer adapter. TCRdb reprocessed the reads via MiXCR and lists one record per CDR3 protein. The sample holds about 30,000 distinct CDR3 sequences; about 53% are singletons and the top ten take approximately 6%. This TCR derives from a male donor with gallbladder cancer. This specimen was PBMCs, taken after low-dose radiotherapy plus immunotherapy.

DNA of the CDR3: TGCGCCAGCAGCTTGGTTGTATCCTACAATGAGCAGTTCTTC. It specifies CASSLVVSYNEQFF. This chain joins TRBV5-1 and TRBJ2-1; D gene unclear. Deletions cut 0 bases from V and 1 base from J, with 5 bases between. The length of the CDR3 is 14 residues. Germline CDR1 and CDR2: SGHRS and YFSETQ.